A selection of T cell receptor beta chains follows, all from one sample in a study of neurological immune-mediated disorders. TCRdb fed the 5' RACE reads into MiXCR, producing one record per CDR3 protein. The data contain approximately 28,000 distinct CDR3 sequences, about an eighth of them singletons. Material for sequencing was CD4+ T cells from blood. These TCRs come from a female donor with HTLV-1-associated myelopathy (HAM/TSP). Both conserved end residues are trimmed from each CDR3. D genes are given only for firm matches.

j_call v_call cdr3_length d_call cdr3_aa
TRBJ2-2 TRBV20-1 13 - SARDFGKNTGELF
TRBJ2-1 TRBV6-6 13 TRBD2 ASSYPQRGGPEQF
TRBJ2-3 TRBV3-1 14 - ASSQAGLAPGDTQY
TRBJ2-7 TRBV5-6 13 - ASSLKQAVSYEQY
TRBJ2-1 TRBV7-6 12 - ASSNRHGSNEQF
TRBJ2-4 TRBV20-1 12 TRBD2 SAPGGPGKNIQY
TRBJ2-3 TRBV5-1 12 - ASSQTDKRDTQY
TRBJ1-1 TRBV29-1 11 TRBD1 SVIQGSDTEAF
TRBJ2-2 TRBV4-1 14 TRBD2 ASKNLAGVLTGELF
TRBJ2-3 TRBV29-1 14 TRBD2 SVSEPGLASTDTQY
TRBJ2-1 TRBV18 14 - ASSPRGKRGPHEQF
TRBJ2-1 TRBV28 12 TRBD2 ASRLAGGANEQF
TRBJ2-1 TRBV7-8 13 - ASSLAQPRDGEQF
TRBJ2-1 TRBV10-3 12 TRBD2 ATRTSGEHNEQF
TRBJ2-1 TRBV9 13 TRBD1 ASSWGQLSYNEQF
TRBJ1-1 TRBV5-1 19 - ASSFYICSARKQGFNTEAF
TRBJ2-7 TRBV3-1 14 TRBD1 ASSQNPGQDPTEQY
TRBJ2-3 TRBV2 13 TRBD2 ASGGPGGRTDTQY
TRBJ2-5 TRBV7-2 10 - ASSRDQGTQY
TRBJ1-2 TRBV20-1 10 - SAIHRGYGYT
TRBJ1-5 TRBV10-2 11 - ASSESPNQPQH
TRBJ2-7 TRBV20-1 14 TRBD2 SARDGRASGVNEQY
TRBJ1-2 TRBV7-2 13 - ASSLWGPLEYGYT
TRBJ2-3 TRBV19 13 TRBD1 ASNGMTGSTDTQY
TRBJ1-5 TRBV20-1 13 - SASETGDSNQPQH
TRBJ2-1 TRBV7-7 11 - ASSRGHSNEQF
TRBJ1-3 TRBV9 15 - ASSAPRETGLRNTIY
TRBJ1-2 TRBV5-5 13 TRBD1 ASSSQTGGDYGYT
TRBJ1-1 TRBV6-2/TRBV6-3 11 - ASTNERGTEAF
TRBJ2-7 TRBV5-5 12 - ASTTGSSGYEQY
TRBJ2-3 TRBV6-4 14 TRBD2 ASSARGLAGDYTQY
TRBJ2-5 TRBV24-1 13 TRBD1 ATSYGTGALETQY
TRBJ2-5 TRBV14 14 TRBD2 ASSQGLTSGQETQY
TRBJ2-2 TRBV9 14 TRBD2 ASSAAPTSGTGELF
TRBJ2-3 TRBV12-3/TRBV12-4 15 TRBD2 ASSSPIQGGRTDTQY
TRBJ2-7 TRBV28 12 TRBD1 ASSLPQGAGEQY
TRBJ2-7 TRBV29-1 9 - SVMGSSEQY
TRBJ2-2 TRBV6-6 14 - ASSYSIGANTGELF
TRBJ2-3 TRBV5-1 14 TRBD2 ASSLGLAESTDTQY
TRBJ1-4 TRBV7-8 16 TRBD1 ASSLARGLGSTNEKLF
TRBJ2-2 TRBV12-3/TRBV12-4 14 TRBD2 ASSLAGGINTGELF
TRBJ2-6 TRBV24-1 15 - ATSDSAPGSGANVLT
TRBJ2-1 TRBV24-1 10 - ATSDRGNEQF
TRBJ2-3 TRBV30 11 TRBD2 AWMVAGADTQY
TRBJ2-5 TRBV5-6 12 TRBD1 ASSPLGQSETQY
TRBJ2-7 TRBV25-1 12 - ASSDPDSSYEQY
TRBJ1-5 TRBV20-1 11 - SSSSRIGQPQH
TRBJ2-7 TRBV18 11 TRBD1 ASSPGQGLEQY
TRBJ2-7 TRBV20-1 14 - SATLAGTRKSYEQY
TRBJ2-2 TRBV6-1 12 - ASGYDEYTGELF
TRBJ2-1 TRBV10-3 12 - AISDALGGNEQF
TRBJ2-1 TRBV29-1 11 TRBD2 SVATSGSREQF
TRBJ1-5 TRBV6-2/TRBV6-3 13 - ASSVTFFGNQPQH
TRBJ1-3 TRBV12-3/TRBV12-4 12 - ASSLWGSGNTIY
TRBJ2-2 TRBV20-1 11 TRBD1 SARDGQGGELF